The 5 T cell receptor beta chains reported below all come from one sample, sequenced in a study of T-cell memory formation after mild COVID-19. MiXCR was run by TCRdb on the 5' RACE reads, yielding one entry per CDR3 protein. Here the sample spans some 340,000 distinct CDR3 sequences, 10% to 15% being singletons. Material: PBMCs or a T cell subset sorted from them (not recorded which). Source of these receptors: a man between 18 and 35 years old who had mild COVID-19 (a few samples of this study predate the infection). Cell type and time point are not known.

This clonotype has only a few counts. The rearrangement links TRBV7-9 to TRBJ1-5; D is unresolved. The CDR3 consists of 13 residues. Deletions cut 1 base from V and 7 bases from J, with 8 bases between. CDR1 and CDR2 from the germline V gene are SEHNR and FQNEAQ (reference sequence). CDR3 sequence (DNA): TGTGCCAGCAGCTTAGAGCGGCGGCAGCCCCAGCATTTT. Protein sequence: CASSLERRQPQHF.

This clonotype appeared a few times. This chain uses TRBV7-2 with TRBJ1-2, with D possibly TRBD1 on 5 matching bases. Per germline, CDR1 SGHTA and CDR2 FQGNSA. This CDR3 comprises 14 residues. Deletions cut 2 bases from V and 6 bases from J, with 13 bases between. CDR3 nucleotide sequence: TGTGCCAGCAGCTTAAAGGCAGGGTCCCATGGCTACACCTTC. Residues: CASSLKAGSHGYTF. Together with reference TRBV7-2 and TRBJ1-2, the CDR3 gives the full variable domain: GAGVSQSPSNKVTEKGKDVELRCDPISGHTALYWYRQSLGQGLEFLIYFQGNSAPDKSGLPSDRFSAERTGGSVSTLTIQRTQQEDSAVYLCASSLKAGSHGYTFGSGTRLTVV.

This clonotype was seen a handful of times. This rearrangement joins TRBV4-1 to TRBJ2-7, with D perhaps TRBD1 or TRBD2 (5 bases each). Germline V gene data show CDR1 as MGHRA and CDR2 as YSYEKL. There are 13 residues in the CDR3. V was clipped by 0 bases and J by 6 bases, with 9 bases between them. CDR3 coding DNA: TGCGCCAGCAGCCAAGATTGGGGGACCGAGCAGTACTTC. It translates to CASSQDWGTEQYF.

The chain carries TRBV12-3 or TRBV12-4 and TRBJ2-3; D gene ambiguous. The CDR3 runs to 15 residues. V was shortened by 6 bases and J by 0 bases, with 13 bases between the two germline ends. CDR3 loop: CASRDLLTSTDTQYF. Here the CDR3 DNA reads TGTGCCAGCAGGGATCTTCTAACTAGCACAGATACGCAGTATTTT.

This clonotype was seen only a few times. The CDR3, as DNA: TGTGCCAGCAGCGGGAGGGGAGGCACTGAAGCTTTCTTT. Residues: CASSGRGGTEAFF. V usage is TRBV2 and J usage is TRBJ1-1; the D gene is possibly TRBD1 (5 bases). Looked up from germline, CDR1 is SNHLY and CDR2 is FYNNEI. V shed 6 bases and J shed 4 bases, with 12 bases lying between them. There are 13 residues in the CDR3.